The clone carrying this T cell receptor (beta chain) was seen a handful of times. It was with unique molecular identifiers that the TCRbeta library was prepared. TCRdb reprocessed the PCR reads via MiXCR and lists one record per CDR3 protein. This table has 250,000 to 300,000 distinct CDR3 sequences, 9.9% appearing once. CDR1 is DFQATT and CDR2 is SNEGSKA in the germline V gene (reference sequence). The length of the CDR3 is 19 residues. V shed 0 bases, J shed 6 bases, and the junction held 12 bases outside the gene matches. This sample stems from a study of T-cell reconstitution after alpha-beta-depleted transplantation in children.

Here the sequenced sample was PBMCs from the stem cell graft donor, taken from the stem cell graft. This chain uses TRBV20-1 with TRBJ2-2, with 14 bases aligning to TRBD2. This TCR came from a human donor who donated a stem cell graft to a child with SCID. CDR3 bases: TGCAGTGCTAGAGATGATACCGGGACTAGCGGGGGAAGTTCCGGGGAGCTGTTTTTT. It specifies CSARDDTGTSGGSSGELFF.